The 32 T cell receptor beta chains in this list originate from one sample, sequenced in a study of CD8+ T cells in alopecia areata. Treatment: oral pan-JAK inhibitor, 5-10 mg twice daily. cDNA prepared by RNA extraction and subsequent reverse transcription served as the template for sequencing. Method: immunoSEQ multiplex PCR; TCRdb's copy keeps in-frame clones and lacks some. Of 190,000 or so clones listed, 58% were seen once; the top ten hold 10% to 15%. The sequencing here drew on CD8+ T cells sorted from blood, taken at week 24, from a patient treated with tofacitinib. These receptors originate from a human donor with alopecia areata.

The chain joins TRBV15 to TRBJ2-7; TRBD1 is a possible D gene (6 bases). CDR1 LNHNV and CDR2 YYDKDF come from the germline V gene (reference sequence). V was pared by 1 base and J by 2 bases, with 15 bases between. The CDR3 runs 16 residues. This CDR3 reads CATSRASGDGAYEQYF. The CDR3 region has the DNA TGTGCCACCAGCAGAGCCTCAGGGGATGGAGCCTACGAGCAGTACTTC.

The CDR3 here is CASHGGYSSGANVLTF. The CDR3 region has the DNA TGTGCCAGCCATGGGGGTTACAGCTCTGGGGCCAACGTCCTGACTTTC. The chain employs TRBV27 and TRBJ2-6; D assignment may be TRBD1 or TRBD2 (5 bases each). The CDR3 runs 16 residues. The V end was cut by 8 bases, the J end by 0 bases, with 14 bases between. The germline V gene encodes CDR1 MNHEY and CDR2 SMNVEV (reference sequence).

The rearrangement uses TRBV30 and TRBJ2-3; 7 bases are shared with TRBD1. The CDR3 loop spans 15 amino acids. Germline V gene lookup returns CDR1 GTSNPN and CDR2 SVGIG (reference sequence). J was trimmed by 3 bases and V by 3 bases; bases with no gene match: 9. The CDR3 here is CAWSPTGAGTDTQYF. The DNA for the CDR3 is TGTGCCTGGAGCCCCACAGGGGCTGGGACAGATACGCAGTATTTT.

With respect to this clone: Its ends do not fully match the called genes, so a read error is possible. The chain links TRBV27 to TRBJ2-3, with 7 bases lining up with TRBD2. Per the germline V gene, CDR1 is MNHEY and CDR2 is SMNVEV (reference sequence). The CDR3 is 15 amino acids. This CDR3 reads CATSDQLAPPDTQYF. The CDR3 nucleotides are TGTGCCACCAGTGACCAACTAGCGCCCCCAGATACGCAGTATTTT.

This clone was detected a few times. This chain connects TRBV6-5 to TRBJ2-7, with D perhaps matching TRBD1 or TRBD2 (5 bases each). The germline V and J ends were trimmed by 5 bases and 1 base, with 12 bases remaining between them. This CDR3 is 14 amino acids long. Germline V CDR1 and CDR2: MNHEY, SVGAGI. CDR3 sequence (DNA): TGTGCCAGCAGTCGTCGGGACCGTTCCTACGAGCAGTACTTC. Its translation is CASSRRDRSYEQYF.

The V gene is TRBV29-1, the J gene TRBJ2-2; 10 bases line up with TRBD1. The V and J ends lost 1 base and 5 bases, in that order; junction bases with no gene match: 10. Germline V lookup: CDR1 SQVTM, CDR2 ANQGSEA. This CDR3 has 17 residues. CDR3 loop: CSVEGRLRQGATGELFF. CDR3 nucleotide sequence: TGCAGCGTTGAAGGGAGGTTGAGACAGGGGGCGACCGGGGAGCTGTTTTTT.

The chain uses TRBV30 and TRBJ1-5; weak D call: TRBD1 (6 bases). Germline CDR1 is GTSNPN and CDR2 is SVGIG (reference sequence). This CDR3 region has 15 residues. V was pared by 2 bases and J by 1 base, with 12 bases between. The CDR3 coding sequence is TGTGCCTGGAGTCGGGACACCGGCAGCAATCAGCCCCAGCATTTT. Protein sequence: CAWSRDTGSNQPQHF.

The chain uses TRBV12-5 and TRBJ1-6; no reliable D call. The V gene's germline CDR1 is LGHNT and CDR2 FRNRAP. There are 14 residues in the CDR3. V was trimmed by 7 bases and J by 10 bases, leaving 17 bases between them. The CDR3, as DNA: TGTGCTAGTGCCCCCCAGGCCTCCGGGTCACCCCTCCACTTT. Translated, it gives CASAPQASGSPLHF.

The J gene is TRBJ1-3, the V gene TRBV9, with D maybe TRBD1 (6 bases). The CDR3 has 15 residues. With 0 bases removed from V and 0 bases from J, the gap between germline ends came to 7 bases. Germline-derived CDR1 and CDR2 are SGDLS and YYNGEE. CDR3 bases: TGTGCCAGCAGCGTAGAAGGGGGCTCTGGAAACACCATATATTTT. Its protein is CASSVEGGSGNTIYF.

The chain has TRBV29-1 and TRBJ2-2; a possible D gene is TRBD2 (5 bases). The V and J ends lost 3 bases and 6 bases respectively, with 8 bases between them. Germline V gene data show CDR1 as SQVTM and CDR2 as ANQGSEA. The CDR3 contains 12 residues. DNA of the CDR3: TGCAGCGTTGACGAGGGTCCCGGGGAGCTGTTTTTT. It is translated as CSVDEGPGELFF.

In its sample, this clone was seen a few times. This chain connects TRBV10-3 to TRBJ2-6; 8 nucleotides match TRBD1. This CDR3 comprises 23 residues. The trim removed 1 base at V and 2 bases at J, leaving 22 bases unmatched. Germline V gene sequence: CDR1 ENHRY, CDR2 SYGVKD. The CDR3 region is CAISEWNPEVSDRVVAGANVLTF. The CDR3 DNA is TGTGCCATCAGTGAGTGGAACCCTGAGGTGTCGGACAGGGTAGTAGCTGGGGCCAACGTCCTGACTTTC.

This sequence joins TRBV15 and TRBJ1-5; D is perhaps TRBD1 (5 bases). There are 14 residues in the CDR3. Trimming left V 5 bases short and J 3 bases short, with 11 bases between. The germline V gene encodes CDR1 LNHNV and CDR2 YYDKDF (reference sequence). In nucleotides, the CDR3 is TGTGCCACCAGCTCTAGGGGCGCCAATCAGCCCCAGCATTTT. Amino acids: CATSSRGANQPQHF. Full variable domain (remainder filled in from reference TRBV15 and TRBJ1-5): DAMVIQNPRYQVTQFGKPVTLSCSQTLNHNVMYWYQQKSSQAPKLLFHYYDKDFNNEADTPDNFQSRRPNTSFCFLDIRSPGLGDTAMYLCATSSRGANQPQHFGDGTRLSIL.

The chain is built from TRBV2 and TRBJ1-2; a weak D match, TRBD1 (6 bases). The V and J ends lost 6 bases and 11 bases respectively, with 10 bases between them. CDR1 is SNHLY, CDR2 FYNNEI, per germline. CDR3 length: 10 amino acids. The CDR3 sequence is CASRPDSYTF. The DNA for the CDR3 is TGTGCCAGCAGACCGGACAGTTACACCTTC.

This clone was seen a few times. This chain links TRBV5-1 with TRBJ2-7; D not certain. Germline V lookup: CDR1 SGHRS, CDR2 YFSETQ. The CDR3 extends over 13 amino acids. The V end was cut by 4 bases, the J end by 5 bases, with 13 bases between. The CDR3 bases are TGCGCCAGCAGCATCCGACAAGAAGACGAGCAGTACTTC. As protein: CASSIRQEDEQYF. Full variable domain (missing parts from reference TRBV5-1 and TRBJ2-7): KAGVTQTPRYLIKTRGQQVTLSCSPISGHRSVSWYQQTPGQGLQFLFEYFSETQRNKGNFPGRFSGRQFSNSRSEMNVSTLELGDSALYLCASSIRQEDEQYFGPGTRLTVT.

CDR3 residues: CAWTVRAGLGTEAFF. The DNA for the CDR3 is TGTGCCTGGACGGTGCGGGCGGGCCTGGGGACTGAAGCTTTCTTT. The rearrangement joins TRBV30 to TRBJ1-1; D unclear. Germline V gives CDR1 GTSNPN, CDR2 SVGIG (reference sequence). V was trimmed by 4 bases and J by 5 bases, leaving 20 bases between them. The CDR3 is 15 residues long.

The chain is built from TRBV9 and TRBJ2-7, with 9 bases identical to TRBD2. This CDR3 spans 18 amino acids. V lost 2 bases, J lost 3 bases, and 15 bases stayed unmatched. Germline CDR1 and CDR2: SGDLS and YYNGEE. CDR3 DNA: TGTGCCAGCAGCGTCGCCGCCTTTTTGGGTAGCGGGGGCTACGAGCAGTACTTC. This codes for CASSVAAFLGSGGYEQYF.

This clone was recorded a few times. This sequence joins TRBV30 and TRBJ1-5; weak D call: TRBD1 (6 bases). Trimming removed 3 bases at V and 7 bases at J, with 19 bases between. CDR1 GTSNPN and CDR2 SVGIG come from the germline V gene (reference sequence). The CDR3 sequence is 15 residues long. The CDR3: CAWSNPHGRGQPQHF. The CDR3 region has the DNA TGTGCCTGGAGCAACCCTCACGGCAGGGGACAGCCCCAGCATTTT.

The rearrangement joins TRBV4-1 to TRBJ1-1; D not certain. CDR3 size: 14 residues. Deletions cut 4 bases from V and 1 base from J, with 10 bases between. In germline, CDR1 is MGHRA, CDR2 YSYEKL. CDR3 coding DNA: TGCGCCAGCAGCCGAAAGTGGGGGAACACTGAAGCTTTCTTT. Translation: CASSRKWGNTEAFF.

CDR3 loop: CASSGSAPEAFF. In DNA form, the CDR3 reads TGTGCCAGCAGTGGGTCAGCCCCTGAAGCTTTCTTT. V gene TRBV5-6 combines with J gene TRBJ1-1; no clear D. The CDR3 length is 12 residues. Trimming removed 5 bases from V and 6 bases from J, with 11 bases in between. Germline CDR1 is SGHDT and CDR2 is YYEEEE.

This clone was counted only a few times. Other DNA sequences of this sample code for an identical CDR3. The chain employs TRBV19 and TRBJ2-7; perhaps TRBD1 as D (5 bases). Trimming stripped 2 bases from V and 5 bases from J, with 7 bases between. This CDR3 is built from 12 residues. CDR1 LNHDA and CDR2 SQIVND come from the germline V gene (reference sequence). The CDR3 DNA follows: TGTGCCAGTAGTATATCCAGGGACGAGCAGTACTTC. As protein: CASSISRDEQYF.

As for this clone: The junction departs from germline at one end; a sequencing error may be responsible. The rearrangement joins TRBV7-7 to TRBJ2-1, with TRBD2 identical over 7 bases. Germline CDR1 reads SSHAT; CDR2 reads FNYEAQ (reference sequence). The CDR3 sequence is 15 residues long. Here the CDR3 DNA reads TGTGCTAGCAGCTCCGGGACTACCTCCTACAATGAGCAGTTCTTC. This translates into CASSSGTTSYNEQFF. Together with reference TRBV7-7 and TRBJ2-1, the CDR3 gives the full variable domain: GAGVSQSPRYKVTKRGQDVTLRCDPISSHATLYWYQQALGQGPEFLTYFNYEAQPDKSGLPSDRFSAERPEGSISTLTIQRTEQRDSAMYRCASSSGTTSYNEQFFGPGTRLTVL.

This clone was counted only a few times. The chain recombines TRBV19 with TRBJ1-1, with TRBD1 as a possible D gene (5 bases). The V gene's germline CDR1 is LNHDA and CDR2 SQIVND (reference sequence). V was shortened by 4 bases and J by 1 base, with 7 bases between the two germline ends. This CDR3 has 13 residues. The CDR3, as DNA: TGTGCCAGTAGTAGGGGGAAGAACACTGAAGCTTTCTTT. Amino acid sequence: CASSRGKNTEAFF.

The rearrangement uses TRBV6-1 and TRBJ1-6, with a possible D match to TRBD1 (5 bases). V was trimmed by 7 bases and J by 7 bases, leaving 14 bases between them. There are 14 residues in the CDR3. Germline V lookup: CDR1 MNHNS, CDR2 SASEGT. The CDR3 DNA is TGTGCCAGCATTAGGGGTAGGTGGAATTCACCCCTCCACTTT. Amino acids: CASIRGRWNSPLHF.

The chain uses TRBV7-9 and TRBJ2-3, with TRBD1 as a possible D gene (6 bases). V was shortened by 5 bases and J by 2 bases, with 14 bases between the two germline ends. The germline V gene encodes CDR1 SEHNR and CDR2 FQNEAQ (reference sequence). The CDR3 totals 15 residues. The CDR3 reads CASSSKDRFTDTQYF. The CDR3 coding sequence is TGTGCCAGCAGCAGTAAGGACAGATTCACAGATACGCAGTATTTT.

This chain joins TRBV13 and TRBJ1-2; 8 bases are a match to TRBD1. The CDR3 spans 16 residues. The ends lost 4 bases at V and 2 bases at J; junction bases unmatched: 9. The germline CDR1 and CDR2 sequences are PRHDT and FYEKMQ (reference sequence). CDR3 sequence: CASSSRGRRVNYGYTF. In DNA form, the CDR3 reads TGTGCCAGCAGCTCCAGGGGGCGCCGGGTCAACTATGGCTACACCTTC. The full variable domain, completed using reference TRBV13 and TRBJ1-2, is AAGVIQSPRHLIKEKRETATLKCYPIPRHDTVYWYQQGPGQDPQFLISFYEKMQSDKGSIPDRFSAQQFSDYHSELNMSSLELGDSALYFCASSSRGRRVNYGYTFGSGTRLTVV.

V usage is TRBV6-1 and J usage is TRBJ2-5; maybe TRBD2 (6 bases). The CDR3 is 15 amino acids. Trimming left V 6 bases short and J 1 base short, with 15 bases between. The germline V gene encodes CDR1 MNHNS and CDR2 SASEGT. In DNA, the CDR3 is TGTGCCAGCAGAGTGGGACGGAGGGGCCAAGAGACCCAGTACTTC. Translated: CASRVGRRGQETQYF.

The chain joins TRBV6-1 to TRBJ1-1; tentative D call: TRBD1 (5 bases). This CDR3 is 13 amino acids long. The germline CDR1 and CDR2 sequences are MNHNS and SASEGT. Trimming cost V 6 bases and J 11 bases, with 19 bases left between them. CDR3 protein: CASRTGTAREAFF. CDR3 DNA sequence: TGTGCCAGCAGGACCGGGACCGCAAGGGAGGCTTTCTTT.

The V and J genes are TRBV11-2 and TRBJ2-7, with D possibly being TRBD1 (5 bases). Trimming shortened V by 1 base and J by 13 bases, and 11 bases separated the two germline ends. This CDR3 comprises 11 residues. Germline V gene data show CDR1 as SGHAT and CDR2 as FQNNGV. CDR3: CASSLASGPYF. CDR3 sequence (DNA): TGTGCCAGCAGCTTAGCTTCAGGGCCCTACTTC. Full variable domain (remainder filled in from reference TRBV11-2 and TRBJ2-7): EAGVAQSPRYKIIEKRQSVAFWCNPISGHATLYWYQQILGQGPKLLIQFQNNGVVDDSQLPKDRFSAERLKGVDSTLKIQPAKLEDSAVYLCASSLASGPYFGPGTRLTVT.

V usage is TRBV6-1 and J usage is TRBJ2-3; no reliable D call. This CDR3 is built from 13 residues. CDR1 is MNHNS, CDR2 SASEGT, per germline. V shed 2 bases and J shed 1 base, with 4 bases lying between them. The CDR3 DNA is TGTGCCAGCAGTGAATGGCGCACAGATACGCAGTATTTT. Translated, it gives CASSEWRTDTQYF.

The rearrangement joins TRBV5-6 to TRBJ1-5; D is possibly TRBD1 (5 bases). The germline V gene encodes CDR1 SGHDT and CDR2 YYEEEE. The CDR3 totals 14 residues. Trimming cost V 6 bases and J 2 bases, with 12 bases left between them. The CDR3 region has the DNA TGTGCCAGCATGGCCGGGGGTGGCAATCAGCCCCAGCATTTT. It specifies CASMAGGGNQPQHF.

The chain joins TRBV7-3 to TRBJ2-3; TRBD2 is a possible D gene (5 bases). V lost 2 bases and J lost 1, with 10 bases in between. Germline V gives CDR1 SGHTA, CDR2 FQGTGA. The CDR3 is 15 amino acids. CDR3 region: CASSLGRRGTDTQYF. As DNA, the CDR3 is TGTGCCAGCAGCTTAGGGAGACGCGGCACAGATACGCAGTATTTT. Together with reference TRBV7-3 and TRBJ2-3, the CDR3 gives the full variable domain: GAGVSQTPSNKVTEKGKYVELRCDPISGHTALYWYRQSLGQGPEFLIYFQGTGAADDSGLPNDRFFAVRPEGSVSTLKIQRTERGDSAVYLCASSLGRRGTDTQYFGPGTRLTVL.

The J gene is TRBJ2-7, the V gene TRBV29-1; a weak D match, TRBD1 (8 bases). V gave up 6 bases and J gave up 3 bases, with 15 bases separating them. CDR1 is SQVTM, CDR2 ANQGSEA, per germline. The length of the CDR3 is 13 residues. CDR3 amino acids: CSVGTGGVYEQYF. CDR3 bases: TGCAGCGTGGGAACAGGGGGGGTCTACGAGCAGTACTTC.